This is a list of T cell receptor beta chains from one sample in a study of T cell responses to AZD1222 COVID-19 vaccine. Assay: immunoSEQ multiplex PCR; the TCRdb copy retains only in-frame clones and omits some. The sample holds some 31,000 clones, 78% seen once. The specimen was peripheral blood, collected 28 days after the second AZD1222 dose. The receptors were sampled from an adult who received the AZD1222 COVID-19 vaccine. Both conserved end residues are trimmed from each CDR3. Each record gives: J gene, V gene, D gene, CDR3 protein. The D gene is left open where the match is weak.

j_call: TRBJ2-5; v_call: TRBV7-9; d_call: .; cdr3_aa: ASSPEPETQY
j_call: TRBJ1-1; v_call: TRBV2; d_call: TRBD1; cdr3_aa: ASTRDRKTPEAF
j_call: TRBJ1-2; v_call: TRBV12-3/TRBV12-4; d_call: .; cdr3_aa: ASSLGVRDGYT
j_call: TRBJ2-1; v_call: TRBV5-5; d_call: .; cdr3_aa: ASSLGLPRGEQF
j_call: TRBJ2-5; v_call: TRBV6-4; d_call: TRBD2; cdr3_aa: ASKRSGGAGETQY
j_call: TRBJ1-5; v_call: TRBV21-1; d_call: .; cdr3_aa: ASSKNSDSRVIGQPQH
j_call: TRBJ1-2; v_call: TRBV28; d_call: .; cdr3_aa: ASSSGPYYGYT
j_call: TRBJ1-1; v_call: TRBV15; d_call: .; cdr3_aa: ATSRDYSEAF
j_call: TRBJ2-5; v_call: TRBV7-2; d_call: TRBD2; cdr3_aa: ASSLALSGAETQY
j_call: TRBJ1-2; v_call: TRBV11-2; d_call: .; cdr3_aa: ASSLRVSGAYGYT
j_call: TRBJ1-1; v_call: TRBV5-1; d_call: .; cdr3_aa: ASSVDANTEAF